These 15 T cell receptor beta chains share one sample of origin, sequenced in a study of blood T cells in healthy people across ages (dated by TCRdb to the mid-2010s). Receptors were amplified or captured by 5' RACE. Reads for this sample came from an Illumina HiSeq 2500. A second PCR of about 7 to 12 cycles was performed with a sample-barcoded 5' primer and a J-beta primer mix. TCRdb took the public reads, trimmed them with fastp at Q25, ran MiXCR for clone calling and kept in-frame beta chains. Identical CDR3 proteins give one entry, which carries the most common genes and DNA. The sample table holds about 940,000 distinct CDR3 sequences, of which 45% to 50% were seen once. The top ten hold 13% of the sample. The sample taken for sequencing was blood. The receptor set was obtained from a man younger than 40 in good health.

Remarks on this clonotype: This may come from a read error, since a much larger clone is one base off. The rearrangement uses TRBV7-9 and TRBJ1-2; TRBD1 might be the D (6 bases). The CDR3 extends over 13 amino acids. V shed 6 bases and J shed 5 bases, with 13 bases lying between them. Germline CDR1 is SEHNR and CDR2 is FQNEAQ (reference sequence). CDR3 in amino acids: CASRAETGYGYTF. CDR3 DNA sequence: TGTGCCAGCAGGGCCGAGACAGGATATGGCTACACCTTC.

There are a few counts of this clonotype. The chain uses TRBV3-1 and TRBJ2-5; D remains unclear. The length of the CDR3 is 13 residues. V lost 3 bases and J 3 bases, leaving 8 bases between the germline ends. Germline lookup yields CDR1 LGHDT and CDR2 YNNKEL (reference sequence). The CDR3 DNA sequence: TGTGCCAGCAGCCACCTCACAGAAGAGACCCAGTACTTC. It yields the protein CASSHLTEETQYF.

The sample holds a few counts of this clonotype. The V and J genes are TRBV7-9 and TRBJ2-3; 7 bases are shared with TRBD1. The CDR3 contains 15 residues. The ends lost 5 bases at V and 3 bases at J; junction bases unmatched: 8. Germline V gene data show CDR1 as SEHNR and CDR2 as FQNEAQ (reference sequence). The CDR3: CASSAKTGYTDTQYF. The CDR3 nucleotides are TGTGCCAGCAGCGCAAAGACAGGGTATACAGATACGCAGTATTTT.

This clonotype appeared a few times. This chain joins TRBV5-1 and TRBJ2-1; 12 bases line up with TRBD2. This CDR3 region has 16 residues. Losses at the gene ends were 4 bases for V and 9 bases for J; bases not matched to a gene: 11. Germline V lookup: CDR1 SGHRS, CDR2 YFSETQ. This chain's CDR3 is CASSPDLAGGQGEQFF. CDR3 DNA sequence: TGCGCCAGCAGCCCGGATCTAGCGGGGGGGCAAGGTGAGCAGTTCTTC.

The CDR3 DNA follows: TGTGCCAGCTCACCACCCGGGCAGCCAGCCAAAAACATTCAGTACTTC. Protein sequence: CASSPPGQPAKNIQYF. The chain uses TRBV18 and TRBJ2-4; D unresolved. The germline CDR1 and CDR2 sequences are KGHSH and LQKENI. The germline V and J ends were trimmed by 0 bases and 0 bases, with 9 bases remaining between them. CDR3 length equals 16 residues.

This clonotype was recorded a few times. The chain joins TRBV12-3 or TRBV12-4 to TRBJ2-7; D gene unclear. V lost 3 bases, J lost 0 bases, and 12 bases lay in between. The CDR3 contains 15 residues. DNA for the CDR3: TGTGCCAGCAGTTTTCTTGGCGGCAGCTCCTACGAGCAGTACTTC. It codes for CASSFLGGSSYEQYF.

The J gene is TRBJ1-1, the V gene TRBV5-1, with 7 bases lining up with TRBD1. Trimming took 3 bases from V and 0 from J; bases not matched to a gene: 8. The CDR3 is 16 residues long. The germline gives CDR1 SGHRS, CDR2 YFSETQ. The CDR3 spells CASSSGDSNMNTEAFF. In DNA form, the CDR3 reads TGCGCCAGCAGCTCCGGGGACAGCAACATGAACACTGAAGCTTTCTTT.

This clonotype was detected only once. V is TRBV20-1 and J is TRBJ1-1; D uncertain. Germline assignment: CDR1 DFQATT and CDR2 SNEGSKA (reference sequence). Trimming cost V 3 bases and J 1 base, with 9 bases left between them. The CDR3 sequence is 13 residues long. The CDR3 sequence is CSARNRRNTEAFF. CDR3 DNA: TGCAGTGCTAGGAACAGACGGAACACTGAAGCTTTCTTT.

This clonotype came up a few times. The chain has TRBV4-2 and TRBJ2-1; TRBD1 matches 7 bases. This CDR3 region has 17 residues. CDR1 LGHNA and CDR2 YNFKEQ come from the germline V gene. The junction had 6 bases not matched to a gene; V was cut back by 1 base and J by 0 bases. CDR3 DNA sequence: TGTGCCAGCAGCCAAGGGGACAGTCAATACTCCTACAATGAGCAGTTCTTC. This codes for CASSQGDSQYSYNEQFF.

This sequence joins TRBV20-1 and TRBJ1-6; a weak D match, TRBD1 (5 bases). Germline V gene data show CDR1 as DFQATT and CDR2 as SNEGSKA (reference sequence). The CDR3 runs to 13 residues. The V end was cut by 2 bases, the J end by 11 bases, with 13 bases between. CDR3 DNA sequence: TGCAGTGCTAGACCAGGGTTAGGGGCACCCCTCCACTTT. Its protein product is CSARPGLGAPLHF.

V gene TRBV25-1 combines with J gene TRBJ2-5; 8 bases line up with TRBD1. The J segment lost 3 bases and the V segment lost 3 bases, leaving 3 bases of the junction unmatched. Germline-derived CDR1 and CDR2 are MGHDK and SYGVNS. The CDR3 loop spans 14 amino acids. The CDR3 DNA sequence: TGTGCCAGCAGTGAGACGACAGGGGAAGAGACCCAGTACTTC. Amino acid sequence: CASSETTGEETQYF.

This clonotype turned up a few times. V is TRBV28 and J is TRBJ2-2; no reliable D call. The CDR3 length is 14 residues. Germline CDR1 is MDHEN and CDR2 is SYDVKM. V lost 6 bases and J lost 6, with 14 bases in between. The CDR3 spells CASSSNTYPGELFF. In DNA form, the CDR3 reads TGTGCCAGCAGCTCCAACACGTATCCCGGGGAGCTGTTTTTT.

This clonotype has only a few counts. The rearrangement links TRBV6-5 to TRBJ2-1; 13 bases line up with TRBD2. CDR1 is MNHEY and CDR2 is SVGAGI in the germline V gene. This CDR3 region has 14 residues. Trimming took 7 bases from V and 10 from J; bases not matched to a gene: 7. The CDR3 is CASTPGLAGYEQFF. CDR3 nucleotide sequence: TGTGCCAGCACCCCGGGACTAGCGGGGTACGAGCAGTTCTTC.

This clonotype came up a few times. The genes are TRBV9 and TRBJ2-4; 9 bases line up with TRBD1. The CDR3 is 15 amino acids. Trimming cost V 0 bases and J 13 bases; bases outside gene matches: 11. The germline V gene encodes CDR1 SGDLS and CDR2 YYNGEE. CDR3 loop: CASSVATGGFEEQYF. In nucleotides, the CDR3 is TGTGCCAGCAGCGTAGCTACAGGGGGCTTCGAAGAGCAGTACTTC.

This clonotype was seen a few times. The V gene is TRBV27, the J gene TRBJ2-7, with a possible D match to TRBD1 (5 bases). V dropped 6 bases and J dropped 2 bases, with 14 bases sitting between them. Germline assignment: CDR1 MNHEY and CDR2 SMNVEV (reference sequence). The CDR3 runs 14 residues. This chain's CDR3 is CASSIKPGPYEQYF. CDR3 DNA sequence: TGTGCCAGCAGCATAAAACCAGGGCCCTACGAGCAGTACTTC.